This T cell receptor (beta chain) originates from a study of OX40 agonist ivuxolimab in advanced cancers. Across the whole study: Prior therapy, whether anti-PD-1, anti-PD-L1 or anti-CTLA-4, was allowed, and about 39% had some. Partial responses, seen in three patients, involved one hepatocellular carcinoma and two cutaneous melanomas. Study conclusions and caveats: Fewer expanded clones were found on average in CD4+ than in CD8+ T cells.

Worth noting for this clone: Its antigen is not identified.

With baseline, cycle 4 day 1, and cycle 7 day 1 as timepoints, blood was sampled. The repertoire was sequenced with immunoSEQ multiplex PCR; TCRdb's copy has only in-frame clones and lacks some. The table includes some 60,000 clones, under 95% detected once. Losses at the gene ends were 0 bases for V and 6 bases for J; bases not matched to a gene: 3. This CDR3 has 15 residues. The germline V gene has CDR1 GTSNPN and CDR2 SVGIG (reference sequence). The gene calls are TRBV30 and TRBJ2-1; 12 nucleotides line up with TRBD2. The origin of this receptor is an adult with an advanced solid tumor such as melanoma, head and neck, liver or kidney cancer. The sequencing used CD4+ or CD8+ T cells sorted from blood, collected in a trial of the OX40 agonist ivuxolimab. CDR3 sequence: CAWSVASGRVNEQFF. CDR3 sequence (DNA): TGTGCCTGGAGTGTCGCTAGCGGGAGGGTCAATGAGCAGTTCTTC.